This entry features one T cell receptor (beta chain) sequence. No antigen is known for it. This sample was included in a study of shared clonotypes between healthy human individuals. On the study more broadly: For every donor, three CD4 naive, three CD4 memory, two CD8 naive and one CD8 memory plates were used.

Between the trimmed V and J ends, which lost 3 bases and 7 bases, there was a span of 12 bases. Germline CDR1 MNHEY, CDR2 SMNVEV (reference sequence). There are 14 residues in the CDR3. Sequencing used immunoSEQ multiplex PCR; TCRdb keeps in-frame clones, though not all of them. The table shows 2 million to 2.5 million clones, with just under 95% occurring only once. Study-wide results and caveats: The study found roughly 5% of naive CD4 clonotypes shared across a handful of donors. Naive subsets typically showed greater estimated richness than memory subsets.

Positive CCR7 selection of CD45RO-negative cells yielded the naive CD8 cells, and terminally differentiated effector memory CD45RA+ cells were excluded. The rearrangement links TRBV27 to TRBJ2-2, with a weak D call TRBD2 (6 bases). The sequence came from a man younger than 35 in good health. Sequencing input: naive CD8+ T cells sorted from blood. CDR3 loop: CASSLGGELGELFF. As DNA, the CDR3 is TGTGCCAGCAGTTTGGGCGGGGAGCTCGGGGAGCTGTTTTTT.